The 22 T cell receptor beta chains presented below share a single source sample, sequenced in a study of blood T cell repertoires in COVID-19. Profiled with immunoSEQ multiplex PCR; TCRdb holds only in-frame clones, not every one. The sample has roughly 30,000 clones, around 92% seen once. The specimen sequenced was peripheral blood. The receptors come from a human donor in a cohort sampled during active COVID-19.

CDR3 in DNA: TGTGCCAGCAGCTCGACCCTAGCGGGGATTCGAGAGACCCAGTACTTC. It translates to CASSSTLAGIRETQYF. The chain carries TRBV11-2 and TRBJ2-5; 9 bases line up with TRBD2. V lost 4 bases to trimming and J lost 4 bases; unmatched junction nucleotides: 10. Germline values: CDR1 SGHAT, CDR2 FQNNGV. The CDR3 runs 16 residues. The full variable domain, in which reference TRBV11-2 and TRBJ2-5 provide the parts outside the CDR3, is EAGVAQSPRYKIIEKRQSVAFWCNPISGHATLYWYQQILGQGPKLLIQFQNNGVVDDSQLPKDRFSAERLKGVDSTLKIQPAKLEDSAVYLCASSSTLAGIRETQYFGPGTRLLVL.

The chain combines TRBV7-9 with TRBJ1-1; 8 bases match TRBD1. Germline CDR1 is SEHNR and CDR2 is FQNEAQ (reference sequence). CDR3 length: 15 residues. V was pared by 5 bases and J by 0 bases, with 5 bases of the junction left unmatched. CDR3: CASSPQGVMNTEAFF. The CDR3 nucleotides are TGTGCCAGCAGCCCACAGGGGGTAATGAACACTGAAGCTTTCTTT. Using reference TRBV7-9 and TRBJ1-1 for the parts outside the CDR3, the full variable domain is DTGVSQNPRHKITKRGQNVTFRCDPISEHNRLYWYRQTLGQGPEFLTYFQNEAQLEKSRLLSDRFSAERPKGSFSTLEIQRTEQGDSAMYLCASSPQGVMNTEAFFGQGTRLTVV.

The chain recombines TRBV29-1 with TRBJ2-1; 13 bases fit TRBD2. The CDR3 extends over 15 amino acids. Looked up from germline, CDR1 is SQVTM and CDR2 is ANQGSEA. The trim removed 7 bases at V and 10 bases at J, leaving 13 bases unmatched. The CDR3 loop reads CSATGLAGVQGEQFF. In DNA, the CDR3 is TGCAGCGCCACCGGACTAGCGGGGGTTCAGGGAGAGCAGTTCTTC.

The sample holds one count of this clone. The chain is built from TRBV6-6 and TRBJ2-2; maybe TRBD1 (6 bases). This CDR3 has 13 amino acids. The V gene lost 5 bases and the J gene lost 5 bases, with 9 bases spanning the gap. From germline, CDR1 is MNHNY and CDR2 SVGAGI (reference sequence). The CDR3 coding sequence is TGTGCCAGCAGTAGAACAGGGACCGGGGAGCTGTTTTTT. Its protein product is CASSRTGTGELFF.

On this clone: The sample holds other DNA sequences that translate to the same CDR3. The J gene is TRBJ2-1, the V gene TRBV12-3 or TRBV12-4; D remains ambiguous. V lost 6 bases to trimming and J lost 0 bases, with 6 bases between them. This CDR3 is built from 13 residues. The DNA for the CDR3 is TGTGCCAGCAGCCTCCGCTCCTACAATGAGCAGTTCTTC. Protein: CASSLRSYNEQFF.

The chain has TRBV10-3 and TRBJ1-5; maybe TRBD1 (6 bases). Trimming took off 6 bases at V and 3 bases at J, with 12 bases between the two ends. Germline values: CDR1 ENHRY, CDR2 SYGVKD. CDR3 size: 14 residues. The CDR3 bases are TGTGCCATCAGCCCGACAGGAGACAATCAGCCCCAGCATTTT. This sequence encodes CAISPTGDNQPQHF.

This clone was observed once. The J gene is TRBJ1-2, the V gene TRBV27; weak D call: TRBD1 (6 bases). The CDR3 has 14 residues. The germline CDR1 and CDR2 sequences are MNHEY and SMNVEV (reference sequence). V was shortened by 5 bases and J by 4 bases, with 14 bases between the two germline ends. CDR3: CASSQRDKSYGYTF. The CDR3 DNA is TGTGCCAGCAGTCAGCGGGACAAATCCTATGGCTACACCTTC.

This sequence joins TRBV3-1 (or the pseudogene TRBV3-2) and TRBJ2-1; the match to TRBD2 covers 9 bases. The CDR3 runs to 18 residues. The ends lost 8 bases at V and 0 bases at J; junction bases unmatched: 14. CDR1 LGHDT and CDR2 YNNKEL come from the germline V gene (reference sequence). This CDR3 reads CASLAGTYLESSYNEQFF. The CDR3 bases are TGTGCCAGCCTAGCGGGGACGTACCTTGAGAGCTCCTACAATGAGCAGTTCTTC.

This sequence joins TRBV4-1 and TRBJ2-3; TRBD2 aligns across 7 bases. This CDR3 region has 15 residues. V trimming: 3 bases; J trimming: 0 bases; junction bases outside the gene matches: 3. The germline V gene encodes CDR1 MGHRA and CDR2 YSYEKL. The CDR3: CASSHRTSSTDTQYF. The CDR3 DNA reads as TGCGCCAGCAGCCACCGGACTAGTAGCACAGATACGCAGTATTTT.

The chain links TRBV5-6 to TRBJ2-3; maybe TRBD2 (5 bases). The CDR3 is made up of 15 amino acids. Looked up from germline, CDR1 is SGHDT and CDR2 is YYEEEE. V was trimmed by 0 bases and J by 4 bases, leaving 12 bases between them. Here the CDR3 reads CASSLGGLAPDTQYF. The CDR3 bases are TGTGCCAGCAGCTTGGGAGGGCTTGCGCCAGATACGCAGTATTTT.

This chain uses TRBV19 with TRBJ2-1; a possible D gene is TRBD2 (5 bases). The CDR3 is 14 amino acids. V gave up 1 base and J gave up 8 bases, with 12 bases separating them. Germline lookup yields CDR1 LNHDA and CDR2 SQIVND (reference sequence). In DNA, the CDR3 is TGTGCCAGTAGTATAGGGGCTAGCAACGATGAGCAGTTCTTC. Translating gives CASSIGASNDEQFF.

A single count supports this clone. The chain employs TRBV15 and TRBJ1-1; the D is unclear. In germline, CDR1 is LNHNV, CDR2 YYDKDF (reference sequence). The CDR3 contains 13 residues. V lost 2 bases to trimming and J lost 5 bases, with 9 bases between them. The CDR3 region is CATSRTYKTEAFF. For the CDR3, the DNA is TGTGCCACCAGCAGAACCTATAAAACTGAAGCTTTCTTT.

This clone was detected only once. The V gene is TRBV5-1, the J gene TRBJ1-1, with 8 bases lining up with TRBD1. V was pared by 2 bases and J by 5 bases, with 5 bases of the junction left unmatched. This CDR3 region has 14 residues. CDR1 is SGHRS, CDR2 YFSETQ, per germline. CDR3 in amino acids: CASSFRTGQTEAFF. The CDR3 nucleotides are TGCGCCAGCAGCTTTCGGACAGGGCAGACTGAAGCTTTCTTT.

The J gene is TRBJ2-5, the V gene TRBV10-3; 8 bases match TRBD2. Looked up from germline, CDR1 is ENHRY and CDR2 is SYGVKD. After removal of 3 bases from V and 2 bases from J, the junction contained 8 bases not matched to a gene. This CDR3 has 16 amino acids. The CDR3 sequence: CAISDWIAGRQETQYF. As DNA, the CDR3 is TGTGCCATCAGTGACTGGATAGCGGGGCGACAAGAGACCCAGTACTTC.

This chain links TRBV7-9 with TRBJ2-2, with 7 bases fitting TRBD1. The V and J ends lost 5 bases and 2 bases, in that order; junction bases with no gene match: 2. Germline V lookup: CDR1 SEHNR, CDR2 FQNEAQ (reference sequence). There are 14 residues in the CDR3. The CDR3 reads CASSRQGNTGELFF. CDR3 bases: TGTGCCAGCAGCAGACAGGGAAACACCGGGGAGCTGTTTTTT.

The count of this clone is one. CDR3 in amino acids: CATSREQGANIQYF. DNA of the CDR3: TGTGCCACCAGCAGAGAGCAGGGGGCGAACATTCAGTACTTC. This rearrangement joins TRBV15 to TRBJ2-4, with 8 bases fitting TRBD1. Germline V gene sequence: CDR1 LNHNV, CDR2 YYDKDF (reference sequence). The CDR3 has 14 residues. Trimming cost V 0 bases and J 7 bases; bases outside gene matches: 2.

The chain uses TRBV5-1 and TRBJ2-5; no reliable D call. Trimming left V 4 bases short and J 1 base short, with 11 bases between. The CDR3 consists of 14 residues. The germline gives CDR1 SGHRS, CDR2 YFSETQ. CDR3 residues: CASSLAGSQETQYF. DNA for the CDR3: TGCGCCAGCAGCCTGGCAGGTTCCCAAGAGACCCAGTACTTC.

V usage is TRBV5-5 and J usage is TRBJ2-3, with a possible D match to TRBD2 (6 bases). Germline V gene sequence: CDR1 SGHKS, CDR2 YYEKEE (reference sequence). V was cut by 4 bases and J by 5 bases, with 11 bases left in between. CDR3 length equals 13 residues. CDR3 residues: CASSPRGRDTQYF. As DNA, the CDR3 is TGTGCCAGCAGCCCTCGGGGGAGAGATACGCAGTATTTT.

The chain links TRBV2 to TRBJ2-5; 9 bases match TRBD2. Germline V lookup: CDR1 SNHLY, CDR2 FYNNEI. The CDR3 extends over 15 amino acids. Germline trimming cut 4 bases from V and 5 bases from J; bases unmatched to any gene: 8. The CDR3 DNA is TGTGCCAGCAGTGTACTTGGCGGGGGGGCCGAGACCCAGTACTTC. Translation: CASSVLGGGAETQYF.

This rearrangement joins TRBV5-4 to TRBJ1-2; no firm D call. The CDR3 sequence is 16 residues long. The V and J ends lost 0 bases and 4 bases respectively, with 16 bases between them. Germline V lookup: CDR1 SGHNT, CDR2 YYREEE (reference sequence). CDR3 sequence: CASSLDPGTNIYGYTF. CDR3 DNA sequence: TGTGCCAGCAGCTTGGATCCGGGAACAAATATCTATGGCTACACCTTC. Full variable domain (missing parts from reference TRBV5-4 and TRBJ1-2): ETGVTQSPTHLIKTRGQQVTLRCSSQSGHNTVSWYQQALGQGPQFIFQYYREEENGRGNFPPRFSGLQFPNYSSELNVNALELDDSALYLCASSLDPGTNIYGYTFGSGTRLTVV.

The rearrangement uses TRBV5-1 and TRBJ2-5, with TRBD2 as a possible D gene (6 bases). Germline V gene lookup returns CDR1 SGHRS and CDR2 YFSETQ. The CDR3 spans 15 residues. V was pared by 7 bases and J by 2 bases, with 18 bases between. CDR3 sequence (DNA): TGCGCCAGCCGCCTTGGAGGGTTTGATCAAGAGACCCAGTACTTC. Its translation: CASRLGGFDQETQYF. The whole variable domain, filled in from reference TRBV5-1 and TRBJ2-5, reads KAGVTQTPRYLIKTRGQQVTLSCSPISGHRSVSWYQQTPGQGLQFLFEYFSETQRNKGNFPGRFSGRQFSNSRSEMNVSTLELGDSALYLCASRLGGFDQETQYFGPGTRLLVL.

The chain joins TRBV11-1 to TRBJ2-1; D is possibly TRBD1 (5 bases). CDR1 is SGHAT, CDR2 FQDESV, per germline (reference sequence). V lost 4 bases and J 7 bases, leaving 11 bases between the germline ends. The CDR3 sequence is 13 residues long. The CDR3 reads CASSSGKGNEQFF. In nucleotides, the CDR3 is TGTGCCAGCAGCTCCGGAAAGGGGAATGAGCAGTTCTTC.